This T cell receptor (beta chain) was sequenced for a study of T cell repertoires in cytomegalovirus infection. Study details: Evidence of both CMV infection and a matching HLA type came from public TCR beta signatures.

V gave up 6 bases and J gave up 6 bases, with 15 bases separating them. Germline CDR1 is SGHKS and CDR2 is YYEKEE (reference sequence). This CDR3 region has 13 residues. On this clonotype itself: As yet, its antigen is unknown.

TCRdb re-called the reads through MiXCR, storing one row per CDR3 protein. The repertoire includes nearly 700,000 distinct CDR3 sequences, around a third of them detected once, and 18% sits in the top ten. Study results and limitations: Pooled public TCR beta family frequency picked out CMV carriers with the relevant HLA. Across the ex vivo response, the dominant clonotypes were HLA-C-restricted CMV-specific TCR beta clonotypes.

This sequence joins TRBV5-5 and TRBJ1-2, with TRBD1 as a possible D gene (5 bases). The receptor comes from a human donor in good health (CMV status not recorded). Some clones in this sample may be carry-over from other donors' samples. Specimen: cultured PBMCs, collected from culture after CMV antigen stimulation. CDR3 loop: CASTRVGGDGYTF. CDR3 coding DNA: TGTGCCAGCACCCGGGTGGGGGGGGATGGCTACACCTTC. Full variable domain (outside the CDR3, taken from reference TRBV5-5 and TRBJ1-2): DAGVTQSPTHLIKTRGQQVTLRCSPISGHKSVSWYQQVLGQGPQFIFQYYEKEERGRGNFPDRFSARQFPNYSSELNVNALLLGDSALYLCASTRVGGDGYTFGSGTRLTVV.